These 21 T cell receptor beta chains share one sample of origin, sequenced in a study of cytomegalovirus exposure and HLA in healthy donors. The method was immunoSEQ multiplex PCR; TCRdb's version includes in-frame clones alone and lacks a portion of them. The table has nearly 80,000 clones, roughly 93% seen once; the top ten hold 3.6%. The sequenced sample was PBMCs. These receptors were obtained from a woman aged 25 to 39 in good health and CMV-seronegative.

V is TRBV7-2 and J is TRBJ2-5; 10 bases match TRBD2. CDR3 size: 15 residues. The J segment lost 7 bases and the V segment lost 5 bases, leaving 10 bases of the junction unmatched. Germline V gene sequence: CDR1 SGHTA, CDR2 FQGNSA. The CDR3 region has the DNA TGTGCCAGCAGCCCAGGAAGCGGGGGGGCAGGGACCCAGTACTTC. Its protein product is CASSPGSGGAGTQYF. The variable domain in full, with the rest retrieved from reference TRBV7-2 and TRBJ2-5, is GAGVSQSPSNKVTEKGKDVELRCDPISGHTALYWYRQSLGQGLEFLIYFQGNSAPDKSGLPSDRFSAERTGGSVSTLTIQRTQQEDSAVYLCASSPGSGGAGTQYFGPGTRLLVL.

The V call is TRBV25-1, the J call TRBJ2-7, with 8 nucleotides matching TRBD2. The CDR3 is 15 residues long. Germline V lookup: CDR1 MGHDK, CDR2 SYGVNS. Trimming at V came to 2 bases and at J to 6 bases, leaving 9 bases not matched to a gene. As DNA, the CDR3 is TGTGCCAGCAGTGAACGAGCAGCGGGAGTCCGCGAGCAGTACTTC. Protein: CASSERAAGVREQYF.

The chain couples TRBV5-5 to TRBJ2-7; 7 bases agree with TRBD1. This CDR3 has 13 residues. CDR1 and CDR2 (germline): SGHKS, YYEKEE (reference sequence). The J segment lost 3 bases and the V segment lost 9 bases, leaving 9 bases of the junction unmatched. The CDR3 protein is CATRRTGYYEQYF. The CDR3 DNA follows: TGTGCCACCAGAAGGACAGGATACTACGAGCAGTACTTC.

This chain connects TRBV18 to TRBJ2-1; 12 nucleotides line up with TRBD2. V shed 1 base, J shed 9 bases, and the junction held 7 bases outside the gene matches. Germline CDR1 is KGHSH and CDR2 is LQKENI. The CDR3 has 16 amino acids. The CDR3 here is CASSPRASGGAGEQFF. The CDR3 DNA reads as TGTGCCAGCTCACCACGGGCTAGCGGGGGGGCCGGTGAGCAGTTCTTC.

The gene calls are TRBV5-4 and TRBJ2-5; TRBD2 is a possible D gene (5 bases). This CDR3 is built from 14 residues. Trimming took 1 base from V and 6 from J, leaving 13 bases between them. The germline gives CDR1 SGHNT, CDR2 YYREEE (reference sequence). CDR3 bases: TGTGCCAGCAGCTTGAGGCAGGACGGGAAGACCCAGTACTTC. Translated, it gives CASSLRQDGKTQYF. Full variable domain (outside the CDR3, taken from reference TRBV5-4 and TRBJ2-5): ETGVTQSPTHLIKTRGQQVTLRCSSQSGHNTVSWYQQALGQGPQFIFQYYREEENGRGNFPPRFSGLQFPNYSSELNVNALELDDSALYLCASSLRQDGKTQYFGPGTRLLVL.

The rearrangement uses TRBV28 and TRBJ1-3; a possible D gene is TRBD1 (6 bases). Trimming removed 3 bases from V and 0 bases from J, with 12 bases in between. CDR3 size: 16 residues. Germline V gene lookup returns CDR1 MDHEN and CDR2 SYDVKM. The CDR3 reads CASSFGGKGSGNTIYF. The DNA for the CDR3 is TGTGCCAGCAGTTTTGGGGGCAAAGGCTCTGGAAACACCATATATTTT.

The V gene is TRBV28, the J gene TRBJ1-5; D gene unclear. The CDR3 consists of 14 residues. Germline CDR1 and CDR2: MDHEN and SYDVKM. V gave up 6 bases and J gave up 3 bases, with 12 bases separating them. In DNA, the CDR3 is TGTGCCAGCAGCCGAACCGAGATCAATCAGCCCCAGCATTTT. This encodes CASSRTEINQPQHF.

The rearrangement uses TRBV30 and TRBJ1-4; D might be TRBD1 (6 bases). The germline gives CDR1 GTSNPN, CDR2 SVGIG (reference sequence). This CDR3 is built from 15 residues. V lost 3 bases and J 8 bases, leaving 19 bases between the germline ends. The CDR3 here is CAWSLGARIWEKLFF. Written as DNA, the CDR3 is TGTGCCTGGAGCTTGGGGGCGCGTATTTGGGAAAAACTGTTTTTT.

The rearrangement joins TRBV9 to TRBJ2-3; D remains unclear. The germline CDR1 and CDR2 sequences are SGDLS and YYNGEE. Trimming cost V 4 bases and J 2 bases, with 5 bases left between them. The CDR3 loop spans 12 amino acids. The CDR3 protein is CASSTYTDTQYF. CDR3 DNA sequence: TGTGCCAGCAGCACCTACACAGATACGCAGTATTTT.

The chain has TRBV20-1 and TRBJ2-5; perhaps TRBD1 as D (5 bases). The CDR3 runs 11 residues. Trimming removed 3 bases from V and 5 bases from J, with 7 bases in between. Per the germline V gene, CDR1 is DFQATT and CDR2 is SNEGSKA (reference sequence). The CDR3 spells CSASPGETQYF. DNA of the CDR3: TGCAGTGCTAGCCCAGGGGAGACCCAGTACTTC.

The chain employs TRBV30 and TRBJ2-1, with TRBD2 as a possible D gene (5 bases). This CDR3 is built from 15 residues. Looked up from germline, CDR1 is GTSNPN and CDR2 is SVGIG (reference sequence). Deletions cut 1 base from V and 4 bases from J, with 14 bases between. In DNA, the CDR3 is TGTGCCTGGAGTGAGGGCGGGCTAAGTTACAATGAGCAGTTCTTC. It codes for CAWSEGGLSYNEQFF.

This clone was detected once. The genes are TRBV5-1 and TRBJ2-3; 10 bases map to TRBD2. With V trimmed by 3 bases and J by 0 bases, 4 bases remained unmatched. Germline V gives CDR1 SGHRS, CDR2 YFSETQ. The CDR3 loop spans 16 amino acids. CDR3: CASSSGLATSTDTQYF. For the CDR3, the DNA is TGCGCCAGCAGCTCGGGACTAGCGACAAGCACAGATACGCAGTATTTT.

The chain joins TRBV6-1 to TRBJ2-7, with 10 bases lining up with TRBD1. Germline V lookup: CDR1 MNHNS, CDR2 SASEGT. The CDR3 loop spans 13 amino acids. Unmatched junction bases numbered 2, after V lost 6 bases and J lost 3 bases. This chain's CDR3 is CASRDRGDYEQYF. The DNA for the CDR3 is TGTGCCAGCAGGGACAGGGGGGACTACGAGCAGTACTTC.

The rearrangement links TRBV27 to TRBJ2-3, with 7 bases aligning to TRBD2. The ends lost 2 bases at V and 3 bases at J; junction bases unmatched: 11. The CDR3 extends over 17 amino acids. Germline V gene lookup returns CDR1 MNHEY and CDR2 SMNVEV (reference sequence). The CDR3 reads CASSLNPAGLRTDTQYF. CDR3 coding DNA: TGTGCCAGCAGTTTAAATCCAGCGGGACTAAGGACAGATACGCAGTATTTT.

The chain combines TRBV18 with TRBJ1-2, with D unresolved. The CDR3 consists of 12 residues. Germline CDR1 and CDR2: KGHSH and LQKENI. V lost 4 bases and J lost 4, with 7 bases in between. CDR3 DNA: TGTGCCAGCTCACAGAGACTCTATGGCTACACCTTC. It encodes CASSQRLYGYTF.

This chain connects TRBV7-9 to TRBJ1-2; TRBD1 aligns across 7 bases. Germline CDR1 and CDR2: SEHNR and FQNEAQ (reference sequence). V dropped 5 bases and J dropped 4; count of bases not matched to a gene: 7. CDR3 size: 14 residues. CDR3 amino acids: CASSAHGDSYGYTF. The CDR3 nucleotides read TGTGCCAGCAGCGCACACGGGGACAGCTATGGCTACACCTTC.

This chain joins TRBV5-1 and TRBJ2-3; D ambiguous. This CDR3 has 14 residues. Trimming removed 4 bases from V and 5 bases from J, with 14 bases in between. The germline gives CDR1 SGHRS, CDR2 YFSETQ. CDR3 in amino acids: CASSPSPGGDTQYF. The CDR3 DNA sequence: TGCGCCAGCAGCCCTTCGCCCGGTGGAGATACGCAGTATTTT. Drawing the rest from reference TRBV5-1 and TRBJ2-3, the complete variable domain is KAGVTQTPRYLIKTRGQQVTLSCSPISGHRSVSWYQQTPGQGLQFLFEYFSETQRNKGNFPGRFSGRQFSNSRSEMNVSTLELGDSALYLCASSPSPGGDTQYFGPGTRLTVL.

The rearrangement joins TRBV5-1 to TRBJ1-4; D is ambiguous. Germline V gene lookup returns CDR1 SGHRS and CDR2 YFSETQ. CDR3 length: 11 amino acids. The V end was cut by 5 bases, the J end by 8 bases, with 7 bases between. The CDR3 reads CASSPGEKLFF. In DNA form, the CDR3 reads TGCGCCAGCAGTCCCGGGGAAAAACTGTTTTTT.

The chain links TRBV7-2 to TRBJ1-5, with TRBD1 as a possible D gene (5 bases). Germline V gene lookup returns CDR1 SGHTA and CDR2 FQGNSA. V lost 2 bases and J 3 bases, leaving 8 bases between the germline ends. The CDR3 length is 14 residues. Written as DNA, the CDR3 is TGTGCCAGCAGCTTACAGGGAAACAATCAGCCCCAGCATTTT. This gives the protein CASSLQGNNQPQHF.

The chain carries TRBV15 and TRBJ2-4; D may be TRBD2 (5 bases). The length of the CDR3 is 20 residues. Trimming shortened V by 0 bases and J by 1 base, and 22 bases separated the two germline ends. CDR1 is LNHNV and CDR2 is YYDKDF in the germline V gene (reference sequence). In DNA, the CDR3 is TGTGCCACCAGCAGAGATACCAGGAGTAGGACTTCCTTGGCCAAAAACATTCAGTACTTC. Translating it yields CATSRDTRSRTSLAKNIQYF.

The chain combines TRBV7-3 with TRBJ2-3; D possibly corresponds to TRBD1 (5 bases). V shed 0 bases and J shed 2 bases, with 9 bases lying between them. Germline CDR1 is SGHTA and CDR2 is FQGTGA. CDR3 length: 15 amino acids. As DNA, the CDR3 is TGTGCCAGCAGCTTAACCCCCAGGGACACAGATACGCAGTATTTT. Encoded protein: CASSLTPRDTDTQYF.